This entry describes one T cell receptor (beta chain). TCRdb's copy holds only in-frame clones and misses some; the assay was immunoSEQ multiplex PCR. The data hold 30,000 to 40,000 clones, with 70% to 80% observed a single time. The data were taken from a study of radiotherapy plus CTLA-4 blockade in lung cancer. V was clipped by 4 bases and J by 3 bases; unmatched bases: 0. Germline loops: CDR1 SGHDN, CDR2 FVKESK. The CDR3 covers 12 residues. The receptor was derived from a human donor with non-small cell lung cancer that progressed on radiotherapy plus ipilimumab. The chain couples TRBV14 to TRBJ2-7; TRBD1 matches 7 bases. The material was peripheral blood, obtained from a patient treated with radiotherapy plus ipilimumab. The CDR3 DNA follows: TGTGCCAGCAGCCGACAGGGCTACGAGCAGTACTTC. This codes for CASSRQGYEQYF.